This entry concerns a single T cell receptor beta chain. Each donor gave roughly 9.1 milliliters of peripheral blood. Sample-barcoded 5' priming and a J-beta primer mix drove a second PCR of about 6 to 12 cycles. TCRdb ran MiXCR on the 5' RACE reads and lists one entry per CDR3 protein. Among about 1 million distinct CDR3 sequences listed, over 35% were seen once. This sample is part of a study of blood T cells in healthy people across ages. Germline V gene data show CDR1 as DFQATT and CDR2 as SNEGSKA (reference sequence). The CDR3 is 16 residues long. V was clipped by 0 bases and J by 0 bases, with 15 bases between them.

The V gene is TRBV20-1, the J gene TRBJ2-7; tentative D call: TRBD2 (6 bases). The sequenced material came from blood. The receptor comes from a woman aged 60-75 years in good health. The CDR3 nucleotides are TGCAGTGCTAGAGATACGTCGGGAGCAAGCTCCTACGAGCAGTACTTC. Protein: CSARDTSGASSYEQYF.